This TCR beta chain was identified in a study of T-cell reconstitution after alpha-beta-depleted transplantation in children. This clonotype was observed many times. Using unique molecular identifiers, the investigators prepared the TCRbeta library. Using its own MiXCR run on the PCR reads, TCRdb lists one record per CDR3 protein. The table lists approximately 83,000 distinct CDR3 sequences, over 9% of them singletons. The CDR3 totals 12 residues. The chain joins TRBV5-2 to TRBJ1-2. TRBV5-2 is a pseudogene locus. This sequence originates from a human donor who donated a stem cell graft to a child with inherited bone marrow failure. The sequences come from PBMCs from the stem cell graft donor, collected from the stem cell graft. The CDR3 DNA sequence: TGTGCCATGGGCCCTGGACACCGAAACTACACCTTC. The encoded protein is CAMGPGHRNYTF.